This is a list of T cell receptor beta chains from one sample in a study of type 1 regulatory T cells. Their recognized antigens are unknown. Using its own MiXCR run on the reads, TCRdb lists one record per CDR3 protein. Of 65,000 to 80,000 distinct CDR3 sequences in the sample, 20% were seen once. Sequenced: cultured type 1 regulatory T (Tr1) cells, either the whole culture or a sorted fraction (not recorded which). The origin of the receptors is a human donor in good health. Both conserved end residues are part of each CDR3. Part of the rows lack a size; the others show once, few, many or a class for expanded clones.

CDR3 protein: CSASGQGLRNQPQHF
CDR3 length: 15
J gene: TRBJ1-5
clone size: .
V gene: TRBV20-1

CDR3 protein: CASSIGLNTEAFF
CDR3 length: 13
J gene: TRBJ1-1
clone size: .
V gene: TRBV18

CDR3 protein: CSAREILDTQYF
CDR3 length: 12
J gene: TRBJ2-3
clone size: .
V gene: TRBV20-1

CDR3 protein: CSARSRANYEQYF
CDR3 length: 13
J gene: TRBJ2-7
clone size: .
V gene: TRBV20-1

CDR3 protein: CASSLKYEQFF
CDR3 length: 11
J gene: TRBJ2-1
clone size: few
V gene: TRBV12-3/TRBV12-4

CDR3 protein: CASSPLQGGTDTQYF
CDR3 length: 15
J gene: TRBJ2-3
clone size: .
V gene: TRBV7-6

CDR3 protein: CSAGLAAYNEQFF
CDR3 length: 13
J gene: TRBJ2-1
clone size: .
V gene: TRBV20-1

CDR3 protein: CASSFGVANEKLFF
CDR3 length: 14
J gene: TRBJ1-4
clone size: few
V gene: TRBV12-3/TRBV12-4

CDR3 protein: CASSLEGTALGEQYF
CDR3 length: 15
J gene: TRBJ2-7
clone size: few
V gene: TRBV5-1

CDR3 protein: CASSIRETQYF
CDR3 length: 11
J gene: TRBJ2-5
clone size: .
V gene: TRBV7-8

CDR3 protein: CSASGPTDTQYF
CDR3 length: 12
J gene: TRBJ2-3
clone size: few
V gene: TRBV20-1

CDR3 protein: CASSERTAYNEQFF
CDR3 length: 14
J gene: TRBJ2-1
clone size: few
V gene: TRBV9

CDR3 protein: CASSQVGQRGRAIADTQYF
CDR3 length: 19
J gene: TRBJ2-3
clone size: .
V gene: TRBV4-3

CDR3 protein: CAGSPRTGGLYLGRNEQFF
CDR3 length: 19
J gene: TRBJ2-1
clone size: once
V gene: TRBV12-3/TRBV12-4

CDR3 protein: CSARDPSAYEQYF
CDR3 length: 13
J gene: TRBJ2-7
clone size: few
V gene: TRBV20-1

CDR3 protein: CASSSTGAGELFF
CDR3 length: 13
J gene: TRBJ2-2
clone size: .
V gene: TRBV7-6

CDR3 protein: CASSLVGRGLRYEQYF
CDR3 length: 16
J gene: TRBJ2-7
clone size: .
V gene: TRBV12-3/TRBV12-4

CDR3 protein: CASSAPGQGAYNEQFF
CDR3 length: 16
J gene: TRBJ2-1
clone size: many
V gene: TRBV28

CDR3 protein: CASSLGTTNTGELFF
CDR3 length: 15
J gene: TRBJ2-2
clone size: .
V gene: TRBV12-3/TRBV12-4

CDR3 protein: CASSLASERASGEQFF
CDR3 length: 16
J gene: TRBJ2-1
clone size: few
V gene: TRBV5-1

CDR3 protein: CASRSPGDTQYF
CDR3 length: 12
J gene: TRBJ2-3
clone size: .
V gene: TRBV12-3/TRBV12-4

CDR3 protein: CATYRGREDYEQYF
CDR3 length: 14
J gene: TRBJ2-7
clone size: few
V gene: TRBV6-1

CDR3 protein: CSVEGGSETQYF
CDR3 length: 12
J gene: TRBJ2-5
clone size: .
V gene: TRBV29-1

CDR3 protein: CASSLARGAGGPVAQETQYF
CDR3 length: 20
J gene: TRBJ2-5
clone size: once
V gene: TRBV12-3/TRBV12-4

CDR3 protein: CATSRATGVQGFNYGYTF
CDR3 length: 18
J gene: TRBJ1-2
clone size: few
V gene: TRBV15

CDR3 protein: CASSQVGGSTEAFF
CDR3 length: 14
J gene: TRBJ1-1
clone size: few
V gene: TRBV3-1

CDR3 protein: CSATPRGRPFGNTIYF
CDR3 length: 16
J gene: TRBJ1-3
clone size: many
V gene: TRBV20-1

CDR3 protein: CARSEGNEQFF
CDR3 length: 11
J gene: TRBJ2-1
clone size: .
V gene: TRBV5-1

CDR3 protein: CASSQVGGTLAFF
CDR3 length: 13
J gene: TRBJ1-1
clone size: .
V gene: TRBV14

CDR3 protein: CASSPARDYQPQHF
CDR3 length: 14
J gene: TRBJ1-5
clone size: .
V gene: TRBV12-3/TRBV12-4

CDR3 protein: CASSTQGPYGYTF
CDR3 length: 13
J gene: TRBJ1-2
clone size: few
V gene: TRBV7-9

CDR3 protein: CASRTGNEETQYF
CDR3 length: 13
J gene: TRBJ2-5
clone size: few
V gene: TRBV5-1

CDR3 protein: CSAEGLATNTGELFF
CDR3 length: 15
J gene: TRBJ2-2
clone size: .
V gene: TRBV20-1

CDR3 protein: CASTRAVLAGVKTQYF
CDR3 length: 16
J gene: TRBJ2-5
clone size: few
V gene: TRBV7-2

CDR3 protein: CASSQNVILAGGVDEQFF
CDR3 length: 18
J gene: TRBJ2-1
clone size: .
V gene: TRBV4-2